The rows below give T cell receptor beta chains drawn from one sample of a study of somatic mutations in cytotoxic T cells in rheumatoid arthritis. Assay: immunoSEQ multiplex PCR; the TCRdb copy retains only in-frame clones and omits some. The sample has around 20,000 clones; 68% are singletons. Sequenced: CD8+ T cells sorted from blood. The origin of the receptors is an adult with rheumatoid arthritis. The CDR3 runs from the conserved cysteine through the conserved F or W. D genes are given only for firm matches.

d_gene,v_gene,len,j_gene,CDR3nt,CDR3aa
NA,TRBV28,14,TRBJ1-6,TGTGCCAGCTATTTGGGCAGTGGTAATTCACCCCTCCACTTT,CASYLGSGNSPLHF
TRBD1,TRBV19,13,TRBJ2-7,TGTGCCAGTAGACCGGGACAGTTCTACGAGCAGTACTTC,CASRPGQFYEQYF
TRBD1,TRBV9,16,TRBJ1-2,TGTGCCAGCAGCGTAGCCTCCCAGGGGGCGAACTATGGCTACACCTTC,CASSVASQGANYGYTF
NA,TRBV27,14,TRBJ2-7,TGTGCCAGCAGTGTTATCTCCACAGGGATCGAGCAGTACTTC,CASSVISTGIEQYF
NA,TRBV5-6,13,TRBJ2-1,TGTGCCAGCAGCTTGGCGATGGAGAATGAGCAGTTCTTC,CASSLAMENEQFF
NA,TRBV6-5,14,TRBJ1-5,TGTGCCAGCAGTTCAGGGCCGAGCAATCAGCCCCAGCATTTT,CASSSGPSNQPQHF
NA,TRBV4-2,13,TRBJ1-1,TGTGCCAGCAGCCAAGGGGAGGACACTGAAGCTTTCTTT,CASSQGEDTEAFF
NA,TRBV6-5,14,TRBJ1-1,TGTGCCAGCAGTATGGGCGAGGGAGCCACTGAAGCTTTCTTT,CASSMGEGATEAFF
NA,TRBV7-9,14,TRBJ1-2,TGTGCCAGCAGCCCCGGAAGGGGACCTTATGGCTACACCTTC,CASSPGRGPYGYTF
NA,TRBV7-9,14,TRBJ2-5,TGTGCCAGCAGCTCATCCGGGGGAAAAGAGACCCAGTACTTC,CASSSSGGKETQYF
NA,TRBV6-5,13,TRBJ1-1,TGTGCCAGCAGTTACTCCCCCTCTTCAGAAGCTTTCTTT,CASSYSPSSEAFF
TRBD2,TRBV5-4,17,TRBJ2-7,TGTGCCAGCAGCTTGGCCGTGGCTAGCGGGGGCTCCTACGAGCAGTACTTC,CASSLAVASGGSYEQYF
NA,TRBV23-1,16,TRBJ2-1,TGCGCCAGCAGTCAGTGGGACGGGTACTCCTACAATGAGCAGTTCTTC,CASSQWDGYSYNEQFF
TRBD2,TRBV18,19,TRBJ2-2,TGTGCCAGCTCACCACCGGGTCCAACTAGCGGGGGAGATACCGGGGAGCTGTTTTTT,CASSPPGPTSGGDTGELFF